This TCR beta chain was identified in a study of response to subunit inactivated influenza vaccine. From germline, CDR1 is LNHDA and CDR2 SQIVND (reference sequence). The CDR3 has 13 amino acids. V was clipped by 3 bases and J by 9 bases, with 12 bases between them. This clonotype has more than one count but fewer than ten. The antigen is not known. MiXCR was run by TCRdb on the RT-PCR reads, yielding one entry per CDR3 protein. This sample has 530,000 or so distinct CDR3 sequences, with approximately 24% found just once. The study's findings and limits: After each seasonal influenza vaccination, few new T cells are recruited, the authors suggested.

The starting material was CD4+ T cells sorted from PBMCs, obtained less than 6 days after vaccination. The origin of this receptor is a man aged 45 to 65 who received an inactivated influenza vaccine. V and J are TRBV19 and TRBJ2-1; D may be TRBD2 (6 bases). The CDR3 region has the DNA TGTGCCAGTAGTATCGGTGCGGGGAGTGAGCAGTTCTTC. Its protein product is CASSIGAGSEQFF. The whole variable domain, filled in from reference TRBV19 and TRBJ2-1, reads DGGITQSPKYLFRKEGQNVTLSCEQNLNHDAMYWYRQDPGQGLRLIYYSQIVNDFQKGDIAEGYSVSREKKESFPLTVTSAQKNPTAFYLCASSIGAGSEQFFGPGTRLTVL.